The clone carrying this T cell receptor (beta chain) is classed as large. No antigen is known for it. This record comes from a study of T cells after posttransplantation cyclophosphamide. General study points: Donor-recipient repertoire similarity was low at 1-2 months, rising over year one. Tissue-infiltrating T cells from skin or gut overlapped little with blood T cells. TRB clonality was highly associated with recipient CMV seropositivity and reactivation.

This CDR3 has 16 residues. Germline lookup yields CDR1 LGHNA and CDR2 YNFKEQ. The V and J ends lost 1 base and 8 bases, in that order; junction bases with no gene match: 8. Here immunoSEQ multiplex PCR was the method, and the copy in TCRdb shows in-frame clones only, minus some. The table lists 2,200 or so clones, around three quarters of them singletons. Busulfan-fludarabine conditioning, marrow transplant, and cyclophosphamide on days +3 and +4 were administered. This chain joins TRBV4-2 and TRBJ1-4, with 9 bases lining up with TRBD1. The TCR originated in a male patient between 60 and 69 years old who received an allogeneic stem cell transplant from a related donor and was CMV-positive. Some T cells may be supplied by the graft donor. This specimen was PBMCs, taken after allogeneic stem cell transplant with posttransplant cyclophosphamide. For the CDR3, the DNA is TGTGCCAGCAGCCAAGGATTTACAGGGGGCAAGGAAAAACTGTTTTTT. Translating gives CASSQGFTGGKEKLFF.